Shown below are 20 T cell receptor beta chains from a single sample sequenced in a study of blood T cell repertoires in COVID-19. Clones were read by immunoSEQ multiplex PCR, and TCRdb kept only the in-frame ones, dropping some. Of 250,000 to 300,000 clones in the sample, roughly 86% were seen once. The sample taken for sequencing was peripheral blood. The receptor source for this set is a man aged 18 to 29 with active or convalescent COVID-19.

J is TRBJ2-3 and V is TRBV6-6; TRBD2 agrees at 12 bases. Germline lookup yields CDR1 MNHNY and CDR2 SVGAGI (reference sequence). The CDR3 extends over 18 amino acids. The J segment lost 3 bases and the V segment lost 5 bases, leaving 12 bases of the junction unmatched. The DNA of the CDR3 is TGTGCCAGCAGTCATCGACTAGCGGGAGTTGGAAGGACAGATACGCAGTATTTT. Its protein product is CASSHRLAGVGRTDTQYF.

The chain employs TRBV6-5 and TRBJ1-3; D unclear. The V gene lost 6 bases and the J gene lost 0 bases, with 9 bases spanning the gap. Per germline, CDR1 MNHEY and CDR2 SVGAGI. There are 14 residues in the CDR3. Here the CDR3 reads CASSSGLSGNTIYF. In nucleotides, the CDR3 is TGTGCCAGCAGCAGTGGACTCTCTGGAAACACCATATATTTT.

This clone was seen only once. The V gene is TRBV5-1, the J gene TRBJ2-2, with a weak D call TRBD2 (5 bases). The CDR3 covers 13 residues. Trimming shortened V by 2 bases and J by 6 bases, and 8 bases separated the two germline ends. Per germline, CDR1 SGHRS and CDR2 YFSETQ. CDR3 sequence: CASSLDSAGELFF. The CDR3 DNA follows: TGCGCCAGCAGCTTAGATAGCGCCGGGGAGCTGTTTTTT.

The chain links TRBV18 to TRBJ2-1, with D unclear. The CDR3 is made up of 15 amino acids. Trimming took off 0 bases at V and 9 bases at J, with 15 bases between the two ends. Per germline, CDR1 KGHSH and CDR2 LQKENI. The chain's CDR3 is CASSPPQPRGSEQFF. DNA of the CDR3: TGTGCCAGCTCACCACCACAACCGAGAGGCAGTGAGCAGTTCTTC.

V usage is TRBV30 and J usage is TRBJ1-6; D call uncertain. The V end was cut by 8 bases, the J end by 0 bases, with 14 bases between. Germline CDR1 GTSNPN, CDR2 SVGIG (reference sequence). This CDR3 is built from 15 residues. The CDR3 DNA follows: TGTGCCGGAAGGAGGGATAGCTCCTATAATTCACCCCTCCACTTT. This encodes CAGRRDSSYNSPLHF.

The chain employs TRBV27 and TRBJ2-5; no firm D call. V was shortened by 3 bases and J by 5 bases, with 10 bases between the two germline ends. Germline assignment: CDR1 MNHEY and CDR2 SMNVEV (reference sequence). The CDR3 has 13 residues. As DNA, the CDR3 is TGTGCCAGCAGTTTGAGACTCTCGGAGACCCAGTACTTC. Residues: CASSLRLSETQYF.

The gene calls are TRBV4-1 and TRBJ2-1, with 7 nucleotides matching TRBD2. V was clipped by 0 bases and J by 9 bases; unmatched bases: 2. Germline CDR1 reads MGHRA; CDR2 reads YSYEKL. This CDR3 has 13 amino acids. CDR3 residues: CASSQDGRAEQFF. In DNA form, the CDR3 reads TGCGCCAGCAGCCAAGATGGGAGGGCTGAGCAGTTCTTC.

The gene calls are TRBV2 and TRBJ2-1; 9 bases agree with TRBD1. This CDR3 has 14 residues. V was clipped by 5 bases and J by 8 bases; unmatched bases: 7. Germline V gene lookup returns CDR1 SNHLY and CDR2 FYNNEI. The CDR3: CASSRQGDFDEQFF. In DNA, the CDR3 is TGTGCCAGCAGTCGACAGGGGGATTTCGATGAGCAGTTCTTC. The full variable domain, completed using reference TRBV2 and TRBJ2-1, is EPEVTQTPSHQVTQMGQEVILRCVPISNHLYFYWYRQILGQKVEFLVSFYNNEISEKSEIFDDQFSVERPDGSNFTLKIRSTKLEDSAMYFCASSRQGDFDEQFFGPGTRLTVL.

This clone was seen a single time. The chain combines TRBV15 with TRBJ1-1; the match to TRBD1 covers 7 bases. Germline V gene data show CDR1 as LNHNV and CDR2 as YYDKDF (reference sequence). V was clipped by 2 bases and J by 3 bases; unmatched bases: 9. The CDR3 totals 16 residues. The CDR3 region is CATSRTTGVWYTEAFF. CDR3 bases: TGTGCCACCAGCAGAACCACAGGGGTCTGGTACACTGAAGCTTTCTTT.

The V and J genes are TRBV7-6 and TRBJ1-5, with D possibly TRBD1 on 5 matching bases. V dropped 2 bases and J dropped 3 bases, with 14 bases sitting between them. Looked up from germline, CDR1 is SGHVS and CDR2 is FNYEAQ. The CDR3 is made up of 16 amino acids. The CDR3 is CASSLKVFRDNQPQHF. The CDR3, as DNA: TGTGCCAGCAGCTTAAAGGTTTTCAGGGACAATCAGCCCCAGCATTTT.

In its sample, this clone was seen a few times. The rearrangement links TRBV7-9 to TRBJ2-7, with 9 bases identical to TRBD1. This CDR3 contains 14 residues. The germline V gene has CDR1 SEHNR and CDR2 FQNEAQ (reference sequence). J gave up 5 bases and V 4 bases, and 6 bases lay outside the gene matches. The CDR3 is CASSSGQGLHEQYF. In DNA, the CDR3 is TGTGCCAGCAGCTCAGGACAGGGGTTACACGAGCAGTACTTC.

This CDR3 reads CASSQDKRGSYGYTF. CDR3 nucleotides: TGTGCCAGCAGCCAAGATAAGCGGGGTTCCTATGGCTACACCTTC. J is TRBJ1-2 and V is TRBV4-2; no firm D call. V gave up 0 bases and J gave up 4 bases, with 12 bases separating them. CDR3 length: 15 residues. Germline loops: CDR1 LGHNA, CDR2 YNFKEQ.

This chain connects TRBV7-3 to TRBJ2-3, with TRBD2 identical over 7 bases. With 5 bases clipped from V and 7 bases from J, the junction kept 9 bases outside the gene matches. CDR1 SGHTA and CDR2 FQGTGA come from the germline V gene. The CDR3 has 14 amino acids. CDR3 residues: CASSLSGSTYTQYF. The CDR3 DNA is TGTGCCAGCAGCCTTAGCGGGTCCACTTATACGCAGTATTTT.

V and J are TRBV15 and TRBJ2-3, with a tentative D call TRBD2 (5 bases). Trimming took off 0 bases at V and 1 base at J, with 5 bases between the two ends. Germline values: CDR1 LNHNV, CDR2 YYDKDF (reference sequence). The CDR3 covers 14 residues. The CDR3 loop reads CATSREEGTDTQYF. CDR3 DNA: TGTGCCACCAGCAGAGAGGAGGGCACAGATACGCAGTATTTT.

The J gene is TRBJ1-6, the V gene TRBV12-3 or TRBV12-4; no firm D call. The V end was cut by 7 bases, the J end by 10 bases, with 11 bases between. The CDR3 extends over 12 amino acids. DNA for the CDR3: TGTGCCAGCACCCATGGGAGATCACCCCTCCACTTT. Translation gives CASTHGRSPLHF.

V gene TRBV28 combines with J gene TRBJ1-6; perhaps TRBD1 as D (5 bases). V was cut by 7 bases and J by 10 bases, with 17 bases left in between. The germline gives CDR1 MDHEN, CDR2 SYDVKM. The CDR3 consists of 14 residues. In DNA form, the CDR3 reads TGTGCCAGCAACGTCAGGGATGGTTACTCACCCCTCCACTTT. Amino acids: CASNVRDGYSPLHF.

This rearrangement joins TRBV10-3 to TRBJ1-1; 7 bases are shared with TRBD1. V lost 2 bases to trimming and J lost 0 bases; unmatched junction nucleotides: 6. The length of the CDR3 is 16 residues. The germline V gene encodes CDR1 ENHRY and CDR2 SYGVKD. CDR3 DNA sequence: TGTGCCATCAGTGAGGACGAAGACAGGGTGAACACTGAAGCTTTCTTT. Its protein is CAISEDEDRVNTEAFF.

The chain couples TRBV6-5 to TRBJ2-1, with 9 nucleotides matching TRBD1. Germline V gene data show CDR1 as MNHEY and CDR2 as SVGAGI. The V gene end was trimmed by 4 bases and the J gene end by 4 bases; junction bases not matched to a gene: 8. The CDR3 sequence is 16 residues long. CDR3 sequence: CASSSPGTGIYNEQFF. CDR3 DNA sequence: TGTGCCAGCAGTTCCCCTGGGACAGGGATTTACAATGAGCAGTTCTTC.

J is TRBJ1-2 and V is TRBV7-6; 9 positions agree with TRBD1. The CDR3 spans 16 residues. V shed 2 bases and J 8 bases; nucleotides not matched to a gene: 12. Germline values: CDR1 SGHVS, CDR2 FNYEAQ. Here the CDR3 reads CASSLNRGLGSGGYTF. CDR3 DNA sequence: TGTGCCAGCAGCTTAAACAGGGGGCTCGGTTCTGGAGGCTACACCTTC.

The J gene is TRBJ1-1, the V gene TRBV7-9; the match to TRBD1 covers 8 bases. The CDR3 sequence is 14 residues long. The germline gives CDR1 SEHNR, CDR2 FQNEAQ (reference sequence). V gave up 4 bases and J gave up 6 bases; unmatched junction bases: 7. The CDR3: CASSYRQGRAEAFF. The CDR3 bases are TGTGCCAGCAGCTACAGACAGGGGAGGGCTGAAGCTTTCTTT.